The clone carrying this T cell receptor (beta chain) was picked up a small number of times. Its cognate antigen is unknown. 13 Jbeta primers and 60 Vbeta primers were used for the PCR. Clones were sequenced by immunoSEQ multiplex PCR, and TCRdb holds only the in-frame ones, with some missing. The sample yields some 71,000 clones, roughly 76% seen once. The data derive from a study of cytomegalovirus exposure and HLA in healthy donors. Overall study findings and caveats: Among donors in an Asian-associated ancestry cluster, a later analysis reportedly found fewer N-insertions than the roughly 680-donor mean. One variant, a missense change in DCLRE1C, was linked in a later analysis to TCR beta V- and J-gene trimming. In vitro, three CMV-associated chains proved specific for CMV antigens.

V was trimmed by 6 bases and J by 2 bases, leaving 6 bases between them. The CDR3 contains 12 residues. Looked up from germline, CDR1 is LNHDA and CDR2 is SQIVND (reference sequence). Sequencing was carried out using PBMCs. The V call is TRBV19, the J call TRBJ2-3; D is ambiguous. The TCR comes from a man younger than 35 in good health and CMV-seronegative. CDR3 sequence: CASRADTDTQYF. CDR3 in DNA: TGTGCCAGTAGGGCAGACACAGATACGCAGTATTTT.